This T cell receptor (beta chain) was recorded in a study of OX40 agonist ivuxolimab in advanced cancers. At the level of the study: Allowance was made for prior anti-PD-1, anti-PD-L1 or anti-CTLA-4 therapy, and around 41% had some. Study results and caveats: Still undetermined is the antigen specificity of the expanded peripheral T cells. On average, CD8+ T cells had more expanded clones than CD4+.

A word on this clone: As yet, its antigen is unknown.

Produced via immunoSEQ multiplex PCR; TCRdb's table is partial and in-frame only. The top ten hold 0.3% to 0.4% of the sample, which has about 92,000 clones, over 75% seen once. The CDR3 is made up of 14 amino acids. Trimming pared 8 bases from V and 1 base from J, leaving 13 bases between. Germline values: CDR1 MDHEN, CDR2 SYDVKM. The sample was CD4+ or CD8+ T cells sorted from blood, taken in a trial of the OX40 agonist ivuxolimab. This chain uses TRBV28 with TRBJ2-3, with D perhaps assigned TRBD1 or TRBD2 (5 bases each). This TCR was recovered from an adult with an advanced solid tumor such as melanoma, head and neck, liver or kidney cancer. CDR3 sequence (DNA): TGTGCCAGCGGCCGGGGACCCCGCACAGATACGCAGTATTTT. Its protein is CASGRGPRTDTQYF.